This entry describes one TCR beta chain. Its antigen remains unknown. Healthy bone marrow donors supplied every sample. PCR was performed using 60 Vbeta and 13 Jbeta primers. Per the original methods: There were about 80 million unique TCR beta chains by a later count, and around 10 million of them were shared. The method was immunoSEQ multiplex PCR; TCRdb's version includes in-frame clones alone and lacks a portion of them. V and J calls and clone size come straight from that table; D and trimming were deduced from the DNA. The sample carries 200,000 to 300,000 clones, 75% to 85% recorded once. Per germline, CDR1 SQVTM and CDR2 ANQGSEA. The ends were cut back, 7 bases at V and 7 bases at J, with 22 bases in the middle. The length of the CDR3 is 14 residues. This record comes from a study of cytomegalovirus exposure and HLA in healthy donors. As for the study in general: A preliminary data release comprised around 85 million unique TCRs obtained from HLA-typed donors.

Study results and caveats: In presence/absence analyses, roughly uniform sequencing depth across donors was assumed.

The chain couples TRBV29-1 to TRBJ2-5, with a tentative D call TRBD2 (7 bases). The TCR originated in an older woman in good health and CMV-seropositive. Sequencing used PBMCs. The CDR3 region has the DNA TGCAGCGACCAGGGGCAGGGAGGGGGGTCGACCCAGTACTTC. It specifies CSDQGQGGGSTQYF.